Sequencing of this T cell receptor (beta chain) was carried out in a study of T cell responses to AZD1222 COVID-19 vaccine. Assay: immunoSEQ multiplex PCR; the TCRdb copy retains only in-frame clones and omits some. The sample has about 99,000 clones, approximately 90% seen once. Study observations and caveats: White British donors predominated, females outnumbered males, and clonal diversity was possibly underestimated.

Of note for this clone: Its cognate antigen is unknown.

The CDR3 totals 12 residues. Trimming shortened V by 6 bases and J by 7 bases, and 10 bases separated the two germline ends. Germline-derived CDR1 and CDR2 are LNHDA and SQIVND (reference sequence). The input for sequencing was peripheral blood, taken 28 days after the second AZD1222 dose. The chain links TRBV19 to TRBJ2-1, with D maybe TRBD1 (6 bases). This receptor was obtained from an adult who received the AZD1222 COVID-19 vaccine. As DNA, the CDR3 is TGTGCCAGTAGCAACCAGGGGAATGAGCAGTTCTTC. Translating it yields CASSNQGNEQFF.